This T cell receptor beta chain stems from a study of cytomegalovirus exposure and HLA in healthy donors. Germline-derived CDR1 and CDR2 are MDHEN and SYDVKM. The trim removed 2 bases at V and 9 bases at J, leaving 7 bases unmatched. The CDR3 totals 14 residues. Study observations and caveats: The authors later found HLA-associated TCR beta chains more clonally expanded than equally common others. A later analysis found most CMV-associated TCR beta chains apparently HLA-restricted. Owing to their indistinguishability, certain V segments, notably TRBV6-2 and TRBV6-3, were excluded.

Remarks on this clone: Its antigen remains unknown.

PCR involved 60 Vbeta and 13 Jbeta primers. Assay used: immunoSEQ multiplex PCR; TCRdb lists only in-frame clones, some missing. The sample has roughly 160,000 clones, about 77% seen once; the top ten hold roughly 1.3%. The sample consisted of PBMCs. The chain is built from TRBV28 and TRBJ1-5; 7 positions agree with TRBD1. This TCR was sampled from a man aged 25 to 45 in good health and CMV-seronegative. The CDR3 region has the DNA TGTGCCAGCAGTTTACCGGACAGGTTTAGGCCCCAGCATTTT. It codes for CASSLPDRFRPQHF.